Described below is a single T cell receptor (beta chain) sequence and its context. Its antigen is as yet unknown. The data belong to a study of shared clonotypes between healthy human individuals. Findings and caveats of the study: Large depth notwithstanding, sorted-subset sequencing proved incomplete by rarefaction.

Into CD45RA+ naive and CD45RA-negative memory subsets, the CD4+ cells were split. V lost 2 bases to trimming and J lost 5 bases; unmatched junction nucleotides: 8. CDR3 length: 15 amino acids. Germline loops: CDR1 MGHDK, CDR2 SYGVNS. Sequencing used immunoSEQ multiplex PCR; TCRdb keeps in-frame clones, though not all of them. The repertoire consists of around 2.5 million clones, with 93% occurring once and the leading ten covering roughly 0.39%. J is TRBJ1-1 and V is TRBV25-1, with TRBD1 matching 7 bases. This TCR was sampled from a man between 18 and 29 years old in good health. Some clones in this sample may be carry-over from other donors' samples. Sequencing input: naive CD4+ T cells from PBMCs. Described subset: CD45RA+ positively selected. Written as DNA, the CDR3 is TGTGCCAGCAGTGAACTACTCTCAGGGGGGACTGAAGCTTTCTTT. This gives the protein CASSELLSGGTEAFF.